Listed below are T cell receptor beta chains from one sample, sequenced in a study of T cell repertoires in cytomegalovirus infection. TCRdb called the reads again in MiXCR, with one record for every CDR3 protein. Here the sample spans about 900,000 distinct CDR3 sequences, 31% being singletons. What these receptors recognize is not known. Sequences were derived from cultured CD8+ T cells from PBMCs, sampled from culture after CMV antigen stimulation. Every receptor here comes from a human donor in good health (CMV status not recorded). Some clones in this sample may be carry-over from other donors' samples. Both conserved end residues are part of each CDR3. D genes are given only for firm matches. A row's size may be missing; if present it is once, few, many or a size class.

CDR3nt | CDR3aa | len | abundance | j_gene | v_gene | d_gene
TGTGCCAGCATCGGGACACCAGACTACGAGCAGTACTTC | CASIGTPDYEQYF | 13 | NA | TRBJ2-7 | TRBV6-5 | NA
TGTGCCAGCAGCTTAGCGCGGACTAGCGGTTCGGCAGATACGCAGTATTTT | CASSLARTSGSADTQYF | 17 | few | TRBJ2-3 | TRBV11-2 | TRBD2
TGTGCCAGCAGCTTTCCTGGGACTAGCGGGGCCAATGAGCAGTTCTTC | CASSFPGTSGANEQFF | 16 | many | TRBJ2-1 | TRBV7-2 | TRBD2
TGCGCCAGCAGCTTGTGGGGATCTAATGAAAAACTGTTTTTT | CASSLWGSNEKLFF | 14 | once | TRBJ1-4 | TRBV5-1 | NA
TGTGCCATCACGGCAGGGGACTCCTACGAGCAGTACTTC | CAITAGDSYEQYF | 13 | NA | TRBJ2-7 | TRBV10-3 | NA
TGTGCCAGCAGTTACTCGGCAGGCCCCTACGAGCAGTACTTC | CASSYSAGPYEQYF | 14 | NA | TRBJ2-7 | TRBV6-5 | NA
TGTGCCACCAGCTCTTACGGGTCCTATAATTCACCCCTCCACTTT | CATSSYGSYNSPLHF | 15 | few | TRBJ1-6 | TRBV15 | NA
TGTGCCAGCAGCTTCTCGGCTACCTACGAGCAGTACTTC | CASSFSATYEQYF | 13 | many | TRBJ2-7 | TRBV7-9 | NA
TGTGCCATCAGTGGGGAGGGGGGTGCTAGCGGGGAGGATACGCAGTATTTT | CAISGEGGASGEDTQYF | 17 | NA | TRBJ2-3 | TRBV10-3 | TRBD2
TGTGCCAGCAGTGAATATCCCAAGCCAGGGGGCCTGGAGACCCAGTACTTC | CASSEYPKPGGLETQYF | 17 | few | TRBJ2-5 | TRBV25-1 | TRBD1
TGTGCCAGCAACGACGGAGGCCTCGAAGACGAGCAGTACTTC | CASNDGGLEDEQYF | 14 | few | TRBJ2-7 | TRBV6-2/TRBV6-3 | NA
TGTGCCAGCAGCCAAGATCGAGAAGGGGGCAATGAGCAGTTCTTC | CASSQDREGGNEQFF | 15 | few | TRBJ2-1 | TRBV4-2 | NA
TGTGCCAGCAGCTTCTATCTAGCGGGGGGGCCTCGGGACACAGATACGCAGTATTTT | CASSFYLAGGPRDTDTQYF | 19 | few | TRBJ2-3 | TRBV7-8 | TRBD2
TGTGCCAGTAGTATACCCCCAGGAGGGTCTGAAGCTTTCTTT | CASSIPPGGSEAFF | 14 | few | TRBJ1-1 | TRBV19 | NA
TGCGCCAGCAGCCAAGATGAGGCCAGTCCCTACGATGGCTACACCTTC | CASSQDEASPYDGYTF | 16 | NA | TRBJ1-2 | TRBV4-1 | NA
TGTGCCAGCAGCCCAAATCTTAATTCACCCCTCCACTTT | CASSPNLNSPLHF | 13 | NA | TRBJ1-6 | TRBV7-4 | NA
TGCAGTGCTAGCCCTTTGAAAGGGGCCATTGAAGCTTTCTTT | CSASPLKGAIEAFF | 14 | NA | TRBJ1-1 | TRBV20-1 | NA
TGCAGCGTTGATGTAGCGGGGCCCCCACATGAGCAGTTCTTC | CSVDVAGPPHEQFF | 14 | NA | TRBJ2-1 | TRBV29-1 | TRBD2
TGCGCCAGCAGCCAAGAGTCCAACACCGGGGAGCTGTTTTTT | CASSQESNTGELFF | 14 | many | TRBJ2-2 | TRBV4-1 | NA
TGTGCCAGCAGACGGGACAGGGGGCTGATCGCTGAAGCTTTCTTT | CASRRDRGLIAEAFF | 15 | NA | TRBJ1-1 | TRBV27 | TRBD1
TGTGCCATCAGCACAGGGGTTGATCAGCCCCAGCATTTT | CAISTGVDQPQHF | 13 | NA | TRBJ1-5 | TRBV10-3 | TRBD1
TGTGCCAGCAGTTACTCGAGGGAGGACACATATAGCAATCAGCCCCAGCATTTT | CASSYSREDTYSNQPQHF | 18 | NA | TRBJ1-5 | TRBV6-6 | NA
TGTGCCAGCAGCTTATCGGGGGCGATGAACACTGAAGCTTTCTTT | CASSLSGAMNTEAFF | 15 | few | TRBJ1-1 | TRBV7-6 | NA
TGTGCCAGCAGTCCCCCGCGAGGAGGCTCTAGCACAGATACGCAGTATTTT | CASSPPRGGSSTDTQYF | 17 | few | TRBJ2-3 | TRBV28 | NA
TGTGCTAGCAGCTTCTCCACTAGTCCCCAAGAGACCCAGTACTTC | CASSFSTSPQETQYF | 15 | many | TRBJ2-5 | TRBV7-6 | NA
TGTGCCAGTACGTCTCGACAGGGGTACCTCTCTGGGGCCAACGTCCTGACTTTC | CASTSRQGYLSGANVLTF | 18 | NA | TRBJ2-6 | TRBV19 | TRBD1
TGTGCCACCAGCAGTAGGACAGGGTTCAATCAGCCCCAGCATTTT | CATSSRTGFNQPQHF | 15 | few | TRBJ1-5 | TRBV15 | TRBD1
TGTGCCAGCAGCTTAGAGGCTTCCGGGGGAGATGCGCAGTATTTT | CASSLEASGGDAQYF | 15 | NA | TRBJ2-3 | TRBV13 | NA
TGTGCCAGCCGCGATCTATCGGGCGGCTACACCTTC | CASRDLSGGYTF | 12 | NA | TRBJ1-2 | TRBV6-5 | NA
TGTGCCAGCAGCCTTAGCGGGGGTACCCAGCATTTT | CASSLSGGTQHF | 12 | many | TRBJ1-5 | TRBV7-6 | NA
TGTGCCAGCAGCGTCGGGGAAACCTACGAGCAGTACTTC | CASSVGETYEQYF | 13 | many | TRBJ2-7 | TRBV7-6 | NA
TGTGCCAGCACCCCGGCCGTTGTGGCTGAAGCTTTCTTT | CASTPAVVAEAFF | 13 | NA | TRBJ1-1 | TRBV28 | NA
TGTGCCAGTACTGCCAGGGGGCTATCGGGAGAGCAGTACTTC | CASTARGLSGEQYF | 14 | NA | TRBJ2-7 | TRBV19 | TRBD1
TGTGCCAGCAGTAGCAAGAGTTGGGCACGGAGTGAAAAACTGTTTTTT | CASSSKSWARSEKLFF | 16 | many | TRBJ1-4 | TRBV7-6 | NA
TGTGCCAGCAGTTCCCAGGGGGGGGGGAACACTGAAGCTTTCTTT | CASSSQGGGNTEAFF | 15 | NA | TRBJ1-1 | TRBV27 | TRBD1
TGCGCCAGCAGCCAAGATCTCGGTACGCCACACAATGAGCAGTTCTTC | CASSQDLGTPHNEQFF | 16 | NA | TRBJ2-1 | TRBV4-1 | NA
TGTGCCAGCAGTTATTTCACAGGGCTGGAAAACATTCAGTACTTC | CASSYFTGLENIQYF | 15 | NA | TRBJ2-4 | TRBV6-2/TRBV6-3 | NA
TGTGCCAGCAGTCTGACAGGGGTTGGCACAGATGCGCAGTATTTT | CASSLTGVGTDAQYF | 15 | NA | TRBJ2-3 | TRBV6-2/TRBV6-3 | TRBD1
TGTGCCAGCAGCTTTAACCGGGGGCCCCTCAATGAGCAGTTCTTC | CASSFNRGPLNEQFF | 15 | many | TRBJ2-1 | TRBV7-2 | NA
TGTGCCAGCTCTCGCGACCGGAATGAAGCTTTCTTT | CASSRDRNEAFF | 12 | few | TRBJ1-1 | TRBV18 | NA
TGTGCCAGCAGCCAAGATCTAGGGAAACGGGCCTACGAGCAGTACTTC | CASSQDLGKRAYEQYF | 16 | NA | TRBJ2-7 | TRBV14 | NA
TGCAGTGCTAGGTGGGAGAGATATGGAAACACCATATATTTT | CSARWERYGNTIYF | 14 | few | TRBJ1-3 | TRBV20-1 | NA
TGTGCCAGCAGTTATCGGGAGGACGGGGAGCTGTTTTTT | CASSYREDGELFF | 13 | few | TRBJ2-2 | TRBV6-5 | TRBD2
TGTGCCAGCAGTTTACAGAGTCCGGGACAGAATAATGAAAAACTGTTTTTT | CASSLQSPGQNNEKLFF | 17 | NA | TRBJ1-4 | TRBV27 | TRBD1
TGTGCCAGCAGTTTTCCGACTAGCACAGATACGCAGTATTTT | CASSFPTSTDTQYF | 14 | few | TRBJ2-3 | TRBV27 | NA
TGTGCCAGCAGTTTACAGGGATGGGAGACCCAGTACTTC | CASSLQGWETQYF | 13 | NA | TRBJ2-5 | TRBV6-5 | NA
TGTGCCAGCAGCTTAGCGTCTTCCGGCGGTAGCAATCAGCCCCAGCATTTT | CASSLASSGGSNQPQHF | 17 | NA | TRBJ1-5 | TRBV7-9 | NA
TGTGTCAGCAGCCTCGGAGAGAATGAGCAGTTCTTC | CVSSLGENEQFF | 12 | NA | TRBJ2-1 | TRBV7-6 | NA
TGTGCCAGCAGCGAGACAGGGCGCCCACGAAACACCGGGGAGCTGTTTTTT | CASSETGRPRNTGELFF | 17 | many | TRBJ2-2 | TRBV7-2 | TRBD1
TGTGCCAGCAGTTCACAGGGGACCACCGGGGAGCTGTTTTTT | CASSSQGTTGELFF | 14 | NA | TRBJ2-2 | TRBV14 | TRBD1
TGTGCCAGCAGGGGGATAGGGGCCCCTGCCTTCCCCTATGGCTACACCTTC | CASRGIGAPAFPYGYTF | 17 | NA | TRBJ1-2 | TRBV2 | NA
TGCAGCGTTGAAGAGCCCCAGGGCCGGGGTTGGGTCGATGAGCAGTTCTTC | CSVEEPQGRGWVDEQFF | 17 | NA | TRBJ2-1 | TRBV29-1 | NA
TGTGCCAGCAGCTCCGCGGGGGCTGGGGCCAACGTCCTGACTTTC | CASSSAGAGANVLTF | 15 | NA | TRBJ2-6 | TRBV9 | TRBD2
TGCAGCGTTCAGGAGGGGGTGCCCTACAATGAGCAGTTCTTC | CSVQEGVPYNEQFF | 14 | NA | TRBJ2-1 | TRBV29-1 | NA